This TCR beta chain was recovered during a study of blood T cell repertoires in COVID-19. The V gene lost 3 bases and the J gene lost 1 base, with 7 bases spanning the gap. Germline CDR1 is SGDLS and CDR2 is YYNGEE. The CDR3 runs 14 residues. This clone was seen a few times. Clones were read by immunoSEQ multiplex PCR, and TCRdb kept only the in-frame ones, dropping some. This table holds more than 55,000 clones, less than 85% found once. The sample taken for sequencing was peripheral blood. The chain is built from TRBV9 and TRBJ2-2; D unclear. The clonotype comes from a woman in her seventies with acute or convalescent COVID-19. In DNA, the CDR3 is TGTGCCAGCAGCGCAACAGTGAACACCGGGGAGCTGTTTTTT. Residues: CASSATVNTGELFF.